This TCR beta chain was sequenced for a study of quantifying T cell responses using KT2 cells. The overall study: Reverse transcription used primers in the TCR alpha and beta constant regions.

Trimming took off 11 bases at V and 3 bases at J, with 14 bases between the two ends. The CDR3 has 12 residues. Germline V gene lookup returns CDR1 SEHNR and CDR2 FQNEAQ (reference sequence). The sample is PBMC spiked with counted cells of clone KT2. Fixed numbers of PBMC received varying amounts of KT2 cells. A single-stranded UMI oligo with SP2 sequence was ligated to cDNA 3' ends. First-round PCR used around 4 cycles and beta primers RC1.1 and RC1.2 covering TRBC1 and TRBC2. From the second PCR onward, TCR alpha and beta chains were processed separately. TCRdb passed the UMI-ligation and nested PCR reads through MiXCR, listing each CDR3 protein once. The sample has 39,000 or so distinct CDR3 sequences; approximately 15% are singletons. Study findings and constraints: The number of KT2 alpha and beta sequences was a linear function of input KT2 cells.

For this clonotype: Its specificity is not known.

This sequence was found in a human donor. The V and J genes are TRBV7-9 and TRBJ2-7; D perhaps matches TRBD2 (5 bases). What was sequenced was PBMCs spiked with cells of the T cell clone KT2. CDR3: CASNPGGYEQYF. In DNA, the CDR3 is TGTGCCTCAAACCCCGGAGGCTACGAGCAGTACTTC.